This T cell receptor beta chain emerged from a study of blood T cell repertoires in COVID-19. About the study: Samples taken during acute and convalescent COVID-19 were collected in the United States, Italy and Spain.

Data came from immunoSEQ multiplex PCR; TCRdb stores just in-frame clones and leaves some out. The data show about 200,000 clones, with roughly 90% seen just once and around 8% held by the top ten. CDR1 is SGHNT, CDR2 YYREEE, per germline (reference sequence). The CDR3 consists of 14 residues. J lost 5 bases, V lost 3 bases, and 4 bases had no gene match. Adults between roughly 18 and 89 years of age took part from about 24 US areas. Recovered status in Cohort 3 required two negative PCRs, clearance, or symptom resolution. Material for sequencing was PBMCs or T cells enriched from blood (not recorded which). This rearrangement joins TRBV5-4 to TRBJ2-5, with 10 nucleotides matching TRBD1. The TCR was taken from a woman aged 18 to 35 who had recovered from COVID-19. CDR3 region: CASSYRDRGETQYF. The CDR3 coding sequence is TGTGCCAGCAGCTACCGGGACAGGGGCGAGACCCAGTACTTC.